This T cell receptor (beta chain) was captured in a study of blood T cell repertoires in COVID-19. Study overall: Both acute and convalescent COVID-19 samples were obtained from the United States, Italy and Spain. T cells, B-cell-depleted T cells, or PBMCs supplied cDNA or gDNA.

Trimming took 2 bases from V and 6 from J, leaving 22 bases between them. CDR1 and CDR2 (germline): LGHDT, YNNKEL (reference sequence). The CDR3 contains 18 residues. In the authors' methods: Amplification of reference gene primers provided the estimated nucleated cell counts. The data were produced by immunoSEQ multiplex PCR, yet TCRdb's version contains in-frame clones alone and is incomplete. V, J and clone size reflect that table, while D and trimming were determined from the DNA. The repertoire holds roughly 330,000 clones, around 88% seen once, with about 1.7% in the top ten. The sequence came from a woman between 50 and 59 years old with acute or convalescent COVID-19. Sequenced material: peripheral blood. The V call is TRBV3-1 (or the pseudogene TRBV3-2), the J call TRBJ2-2; possibly TRBD2 for D (5 bases). CDR3 protein: CASSQPGRPGTVAGELFF. The CDR3 DNA reads as TGTGCCAGCAGCCAACCTGGCCGGCCGGGAACGGTCGCCGGGGAGCTGTTTTTT.